This T cell receptor (beta chain) appears in the sequencing data of a study of T-cell reconstitution after alpha-beta-depleted transplantation in children. Researchers prepared the TCRbeta library using unique molecular identifiers, the study reports. TCRdb passed the PCR reads through MiXCR, listing each CDR3 protein once. The sample contains about 230,000 distinct CDR3 sequences, more than 7.5% of which appear only once. The CDR3 runs to 12 residues. V dropped 6 bases and J dropped 11; count of bases not matched to a gene: 9. This clonotype was recorded many times. The V call is TRBV12-3 or TRBV12-4, the J call TRBJ1-2, with TRBD1 matching 7 bases. Material: PBMCs from the stem cell graft donor, obtained from the stem cell graft. This TCR was sampled from a human donor who donated a stem cell graft to a child with SCID. The CDR3: CASSLGQAGYTF. DNA of the CDR3: TGTGCCAGCAGCCTTGGACAGGCGGGTTACACCTTC.